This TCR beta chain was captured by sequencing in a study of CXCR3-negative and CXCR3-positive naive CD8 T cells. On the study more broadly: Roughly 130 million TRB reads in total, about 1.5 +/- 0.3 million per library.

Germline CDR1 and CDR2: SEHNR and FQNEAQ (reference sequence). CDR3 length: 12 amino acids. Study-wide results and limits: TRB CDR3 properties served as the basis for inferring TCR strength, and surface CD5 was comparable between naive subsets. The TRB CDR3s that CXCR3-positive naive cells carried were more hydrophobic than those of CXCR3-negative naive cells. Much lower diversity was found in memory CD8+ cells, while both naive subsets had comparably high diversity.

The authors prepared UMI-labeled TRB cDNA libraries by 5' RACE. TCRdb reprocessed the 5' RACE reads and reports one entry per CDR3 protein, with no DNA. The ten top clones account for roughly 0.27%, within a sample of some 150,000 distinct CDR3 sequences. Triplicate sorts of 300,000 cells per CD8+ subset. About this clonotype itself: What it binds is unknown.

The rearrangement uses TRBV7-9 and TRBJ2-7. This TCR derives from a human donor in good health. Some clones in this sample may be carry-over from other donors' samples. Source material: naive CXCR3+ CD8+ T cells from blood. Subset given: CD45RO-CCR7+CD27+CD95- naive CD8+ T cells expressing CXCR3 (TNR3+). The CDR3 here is CASSLAQNEQYF. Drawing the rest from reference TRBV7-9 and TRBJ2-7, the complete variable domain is DTGVSQNPRHKITKRGQNVTFRCDPISEHNRLYWYRQTLGQGPEFLTYFQNEAQLEKSRLLSDRFSAERPKGSFSTLEIQRTEQGDSAMYLCASSLAQNEQYFGPGTRLTVT.